These T cell receptor beta chains were read from a single sample in a study of OX40 agonist ivuxolimab in advanced cancers. Clones were read by immunoSEQ multiplex PCR, and TCRdb kept only the in-frame ones, dropping some. This sample has tens of thousands of clones, with approximately 88% found just once. The material was CD4+ or CD8+ T cells sorted from blood, obtained in a trial of the OX40 agonist ivuxolimab. The receptors derive from an adult with an advanced solid tumor such as melanoma, head and neck, liver or kidney cancer. CDR3s include the opening cysteine and the closing phenylalanine or tryptophan. D genes are given only for firm matches. Clone size is given for some rows only: seen once, a few or many times, or a class if the clone is expanded.

D gene | J gene | V gene | clone size | CDR3 protein | CDR3 DNA
- | TRBJ2-1 | TRBV11-2 | - | CASSFLGSSAYNEQFF | TGTGCCAGCAGCTTTCTCGGGAGTAGCGCCTACAATGAGCAGTTCTTC
- | TRBJ1-2 | TRBV28 | - | CASSPRGRSEIF | TGTGCCAGCAGTCCAAGGGGACGGAGTGAAATCTTC
- | TRBJ2-1 | TRBV29-1 | - | CSVESGTGAYNEQFF | TGCAGCGTTGAATCCGGGACTGGGGCTTACAATGAGCAGTTCTTC
- | TRBJ2-7 | TRBV7-3 | - | CASSLDPGYEQYF | TGTGCCAGCAGCTTAGATCCGGGCTACGAGCAGTACTTC
- | TRBJ1-2 | TRBV4-1 | medium-sized | CASSQTPTAPNYGYTF | TGCGCCAGCAGCCAGACTCCGACAGCACCCAACTATGGCTACACCTTC
- | TRBJ2-7 | TRBV13 | - | CASSSIREKQYF | TGTGCCAGCAGCTCCATCAGGGAAAAGCAGTACTTC
- | TRBJ2-1 | TRBV7-7 | - | CASSWGQGSYNEQFF | TGTGCTAGCAGCTGGGGACAAGGCTCCTACAATGAGCAGTTCTTC
TRBD1 | TRBJ2-6 | TRBV7-6 | - | CASTKGQGPSGGANVLTF | TGTGCCAGCACCAAAGGACAGGGGCCTAGTGGTGGGGCCAACGTCCTGACTTTC
- | TRBJ1-1 | TRBV19 | - | CASSIELAKNTEAFF | TGTGCCAGTAGTATAGAACTGGCAAAGAACACTGAAGCTTTCTTT
- | TRBJ2-2 | TRBV4-1 | - | CASSPGQMNTGELFF | TGCGCCAGCAGCCCAGGACAGATGAACACCGGGGAGCTGTTTTTT
TRBD2 | TRBJ2-4 | TRBV6-5 | - | CASRASGLAKNIQYF | TGTGCCAGCAGAGCTAGCGGGCTAGCCAAAAACATTCAGTACTTC
TRBD1 | TRBJ2-7 | TRBV5-6 | - | CASSLGDSSYEQYF | TGTGCCAGCAGCTTGGGGGACAGCTCCTACGAGCAGTACTTC
TRBD1 | TRBJ2-3 | TRBV9 | - | CASSIQGSSTDTQYF | TGTGCCAGCAGCATACAGGGGTCTAGCACAGATACGCAGTATTTT
TRBD1 | TRBJ1-2 | TRBV5-4 | few | CASSLPGTGRRNYGYTF | TGTGCCAGCAGCTTGCCGGGGACAGGGAGGCGGAACTATGGCTACACCTTC
- | TRBJ2-6 | TRBV19 | once | CASSMGASQTSGANVLTF | TGTGCCAGTAGTATGGGGGCATCCCAAACTTCTGGGGCCAACGTCCTGACTTTC
TRBD2 | TRBJ2-7 | TRBV28 | - | CASSPSGSYEQYF | TGTGCCAGCAGCCCGAGCGGGAGTTACGAGCAGTACTTC
- | TRBJ1-3 | TRBV4-3 | - | CASSQGSAFGNTIYF | TGCGCCAGCAGCCAAGGTTCCGCATTTGGAAACACCATATATTTT
TRBD2 | TRBJ2-5 | TRBV6-4 | - | CASSDETSGGTKETQYF | TGTGCCAGCAGTGACGAGACTAGCGGGGGTACTAAAGAGACCCAGTACTTC
- | TRBJ2-7 | TRBV9 | - | CASSSDSFFGGDEQYF | TGTGCCAGCAGCTCGGACAGTTTCTTCGGAGGGGACGAGCAGTACTTC
- | TRBJ2-7 | TRBV2 | - | CASSDWTTFSYEQYF | TGTGCCAGCAGTGATTGGACTACCTTTTCCTACGAGCAGTACTTC
- | TRBJ2-1 | TRBV27 | once | CASSLGSSYNEQFF | TGTGCCAGCAGTTTGGGGAGCTCCTACAATGAGCAGTTCTTC
- | TRBJ2-2 | TRBV27 | few | CASSLLSGLSGELFF | TGTGCCAGCAGTTTATTGTCAGGGCTGTCCGGGGAGCTGTTTTTT
- | TRBJ1-4 | TRBV9 | - | CASSAMPGLAGKATNEKLFF | TGTGCCAGCAGCGCCATGCCGGGTCTAGCCGGAAAAGCAACTAATGAAAAACTGTTTTTT
TRBD1 | TRBJ1-3 | TRBV9 | - | CASSVETGTGGNTIYF | TGTGCCAGCAGCGTAGAGACCGGGACAGGTGGAAACACCATATATTTT
- | TRBJ2-2 | TRBV27 | few | CASSLSTGFRELFF | TGTGCCAGCAGTTTATCGACCGGTTTCCGGGAGCTGTTTTTT
- | TRBJ2-1 | TRBV7-9 | few | CASSLVIGPYNEQFF | TGTGCCAGCAGCTTAGTCATAGGACCCTACAATGAGCAGTTCTTC
- | TRBJ2-7 | TRBV7-6 | - | CASSLAEGGTYEQYF | TGTGCCAGCAGCTTAGCCGAGGGGGGGACTTACGAGCAGTACTTC
TRBD1 | TRBJ1-2 | TRBV2 | - | CASTGQGDNGYTF | TGTGCCAGCACCGGGCAGGGGGACAATGGCTACACCTTC
- | TRBJ2-7 | TRBV5-6 | - | CASSDTVAYEQYF | TGTGCCAGCAGCGACACAGTGGCATACGAGCAGTACTTC
- | TRBJ1-2 | TRBV13 | few | CASSLGAPPGGYTF | TGTGCCAGCAGCTTAGGGGCTCCTCCGGGTGGCTACACCTTC
- | TRBJ2-7 | TRBV6-5 | - | CASSVGQMGEQYF | TGTGCCAGCTCCGTCGGACAGATGGGCGAGCAGTACTTC
- | TRBJ2-1 | TRBV6-5 | - | CASSKGVGSYNEQFF | TGTGCCAGCAGCAAGGGGGTAGGGTCCTACAATGAGCAGTTCTTC
TRBD1 | TRBJ2-1 | TRBV5-8 | - | CASSFGQGVYNEQFF | TGTGCCAGCAGCTTCGGCCAGGGGGTCTACAATGAGCAGTTCTTC
- | TRBJ2-5 | TRBV27 | once | CASSLLAGEETQYF | TGTGCCAGCAGTTTATTAGCAGGGGAAGAGACCCAGTACTTC
TRBD1 | TRBJ2-7 | TRBV7-2 | - | CASSWDRGYEQYF | TGTGCCAGCAGCTGGGACAGGGGCTACGAGCAGTACTTC
TRBD2 | TRBJ2-1 | TRBV27 | - | CASRRLAGAVDEQFF | TGTGCCAGCAGACGACTAGCGGGAGCTGTTGATGAGCAGTTCTTC
TRBD1 | TRBJ2-1 | TRBV9 | - | CASSVSGTEYNEQFF | TGTGCCAGCAGCGTAAGTGGGACAGAATACAATGAGCAGTTCTTC
- | TRBJ2-1 | TRBV6-5 | - | CASSPPGPSHNEQFF | TGTGCCAGCAGTCCACCAGGCCCCTCCCACAATGAGCAGTTCTTC
- | TRBJ1-2 | TRBV18 | - | CASSPLERRKNYGYTF | TGTGCCAGCTCACCATTAGAGAGGCGGAAAAACTATGGCTACACCTTC
- | TRBJ1-2 | TRBV6-6 | - | CASSYSGGSEGYTF | TGTGCCAGCAGTTACTCCGGCGGCTCGGAGGGCTACACCTTC